Listed below are T cell receptor beta chains from one sample, sequenced in a study of T-cell reconstitution after alpha-beta-depleted transplantation in children. In TCRdb, the PCR reads were re-called with MiXCR into one record per CDR3 protein. The table includes a few hundred thousand distinct CDR3 sequences, roughly 8.2% detected once. The sample was peripheral blood, taken 360 days after TCRalphabeta/CD19-depleted stem cell transplant. These receptors came from a female patient between 2 and 15 years old who had a stem cell transplant for Fanconi anemia, so the T cells may come from the graft donor. CDR3s include the opening cysteine and the closing phenylalanine or tryptophan. Each record gives: clone size, J gene, D gene, V gene, CDR3 DNA, CDR3 protein. A D gene is named only where the DNA matches it firmly. Part of the rows lack a size; the others show once, few, many or a class for expanded clones.

>few|TRBJ2-2|NA|TRBV12-3/TRBV12-4
TGTGCCTTCAGTCCCCCCAGACAGGGAGGGCCTTACACCGGGGAGCTGTTTTTT
CAFSPPRQGGPYTGELFF
>many|TRBJ2-7|NA|TRBV12-3/TRBV12-4
TGTGCCAGCAGCCCGACAGGATCCTCCTACGAGCAGTACTTC
CASSPTGSSYEQYF
>many|TRBJ1-1|NA|TRBV7-2
TGTGCCAGCAGCTTAGGCCCATCAAACACTGAAGCTTTCTTT
CASSLGPSNTEAFF
>many|TRBJ2-7|TRBD2|TRBV4-2
TGTGCCAGCAGCCCGCAGTTGGTAGCGGGATACCACGAGCAGTACTTC
CASSPQLVAGYHEQYF
>NA|TRBJ2-5|NA|TRBV4-2
TGTGCCAGCAGCGGAATTACAGGGGACTCCCAGTACTTC
CASSGITGDSQYF
>few|TRBJ2-3|NA|TRBV7-9
TGTGCCAGCAGCCGGACGGCTTCCCTAGCCTCAGATACGCAGTATTTT
CASSRTASLASDTQYF
>NA|TRBJ2-1|NA|TRBV18
TGTGCCAGCTCACCACTAGGGGACCCCTACAATGAGCAGTTCTTC
CASSPLGDPYNEQFF
>NA|TRBJ2-3|TRBD2|TRBV9
TGTGCCAGCAGTGATCTGGGAGCGGGGGACACAGATACGCAGTATTTT
CASSDLGAGDTDTQYF
>many|TRBJ2-6|NA|TRBV12-3/TRBV12-4
TGTGCCAGCAGTTTAGATAGGGACCCATCTGGGGCCAACGTCCTGACTTTC
CASSLDRDPSGANVLTF
>NA|TRBJ2-2|NA|TRBV6-1
TGTGCCAGCAGTAGACCTGACGGGGGGCCGAACACCGGGGAGCTGTTTTTT
CASSRPDGGPNTGELFF
>few|TRBJ1-2|NA|TRBV10-1
TGCGCCAGCAGTGAAGCAGGGCCCTATGGCTACACCTTC
CASSEAGPYGYTF
>NA|TRBJ2-7|TRBD1|TRBV2
TGTGCCAGCGCCCCCGGGACAGGGGAGAATTACGAGCAGTACTTC
CASAPGTGENYEQYF
>few|TRBJ2-7|NA|TRBV3-1
TGTGCCAGCAGCCAAGGAGGGGGGGGGGAGCAGTACTTC
CASSQGGGGEQYF
>many|TRBJ2-1|NA|TRBV7-3
TGTGCCAGCAGCTTAGGACAGAGCAATGAGCAGTTCTTC
CASSLGQSNEQFF
>many|TRBJ2-5|TRBD2|TRBV20-1
TGCAGTGCTCGCTCCGGACTAGCGGGATGGGAAGAGACCCAGTACTTC
CSARSGLAGWEETQYF
>many|TRBJ2-3|TRBD2|TRBV5-1
TGCGCCAGCAGCCCGCATAGCGGGAACACAGATACGCAGTATTTT
CASSPHSGNTDTQYF
>many|TRBJ2-3|TRBD1|TRBV29-1
TGCAGTGCGGGACAGGGCCTCACAGATACGCAGTATTTT
CSAGQGLTDTQYF
>few|TRBJ2-3|TRBD1|TRBV7-9
TGTGCCAGCAGCTACTCCGGGACAGTCGATACGCAGTATTTT
CASSYSGTVDTQYF
>few|TRBJ1-1|NA|TRBV5-5
TGTGCCAGCAGCTTTGAGCCTCCCGTCGGCACTGAAGCTTTCTTT
CASSFEPPVGTEAFF
>many|TRBJ2-3|NA|TRBV12-3/TRBV12-4
TGTGCCAGCAGTTTCCGGGGTGCAGATACGCAGTATTTT
CASSFRGADTQYF
>few|TRBJ2-7|TRBD2|TRBV20-1
TGCAGTGCTAGTGGGCTAGCGGGAGGCTATAGGACCTACGAGCAGTACTTC
CSASGLAGGYRTYEQYF
>NA|TRBJ1-1|NA|TRBV6-2/TRBV6-3
TGTGCCAGCAGTTACTCGAGGTGGGCTGAAGCTTTCTTT
CASSYSRWAEAFF
>many|TRBJ1-2|NA|TRBV12-3/TRBV12-4
TGTGCCAGCAGTTACCATAACCGGGGGAGGTATGGCTACACCTTC
CASSYHNRGRYGYTF
>few|TRBJ2-5|TRBD2|TRBV6-2/TRBV6-3
TGTGCCAGCAGTAAAACTCGGACTAGCGTTGGTGAGACCCAGTACTTC
CASSKTRTSVGETQYF
>NA|TRBJ2-5|NA|TRBV9
TGTGCCAGCAGCTATGGGGGGGCAATCCAAGAGACCCAGTACTTC
CASSYGGAIQETQYF
>few|TRBJ2-3|TRBD2|TRBV5-1
TGCGCCAGCAGCTTGGAAAGGTTCCGGGGGGGTAGAACAGATACGCAGTATTTT
CASSLERFRGGRTDTQYF
>few|TRBJ1-1|NA|TRBV25-1
TGTGCCAGCAGTGAATATATGGCAGGGGTAGCTTTCTTT
CASSEYMAGVAFF
>few|TRBJ2-7|NA|TRBV4-1
TGCGCCAGCAGCCCAACCCCCACCGGGACCGGGGCCTACGAGCAGTACTTC
CASSPTPTGTGAYEQYF
>few|TRBJ1-2|NA|TRBV6-2/TRBV6-3
TGTGCCAGCAGTTACTCGACTCGGGACATATACTATGGCTACACCTTC
CASSYSTRDIYYGYTF
>few|TRBJ2-3|TRBD1|TRBV24-1
TGTGCCACCAGTGATTGGGACAGGGGTGGAGGGCATACGCAGTATTTT
CATSDWDRGGGHTQYF
>few|TRBJ2-1|TRBD2|TRBV28
TGTGCCAGCAGTTTATCCGCGGGGGGGGCCTACAATGAGCAGTTCTTC
CASSLSAGGAYNEQFF
>few|TRBJ2-7|NA|TRBV5-1
TGCGCCAGCAGGGGGTCCGTCAGAGCTTCAGATTACTACGAGCAGTACTTC
CASRGSVRASDYYEQYF
>few|TRBJ2-3|NA|TRBV28
TGTGCCAGCGCCTCCGATGGGGATACGCAGTATTTT
CASASDGDTQYF
>many|TRBJ1-5|NA|TRBV20-1
TGCAGTGTGGGGGAGAGTCATCAGCCCCAGCATTTT
CSVGESHQPQHF
>many|TRBJ2-3|NA|TRBV7-9
TGTGCCAGCTATCCCCCGGACTACCGCACAGATACGCAGTATTTT
CASYPPDYRTDTQYF
>many|TRBJ1-4|NA|TRBV28
TGTGCCAGCAGCTGGGACCTGACACGTAATGAAAAACTGTTTTTT
CASSWDLTRNEKLFF
>many|TRBJ1-1|NA|TRBV11-2
TGTGCCAGCAGCTCCCTCCTGGCGTTAACTGAAGCTTTCTTT
CASSSLLALTEAFF
>many|TRBJ2-1|NA|TRBV5-1
TGCGCCAGCAGTGGAGCTCGTGAGCAGTTCTTC
CASSGAREQFF
>NA|TRBJ2-3|TRBD2|TRBV6-1
TGTGCCAGCAGTCCAGGATTAGCGGGGGGGCCGAGGGTCACAGATACGCAGTATTTT
CASSPGLAGGPRVTDTQYF
>few|TRBJ2-2|NA|TRBV20-1
TGCAGTGCTAGGTTGGCAGGGGATACCGGGGAGCTGTTTTTT
CSARLAGDTGELFF
>NA|TRBJ2-7|NA|TRBV4-1
TGCGCCAGCAGCCATCATTGGACTGGAGAGCAGTACTTC
CASSHHWTGEQYF
>few|TRBJ1-2|NA|TRBV6-2/TRBV6-3
TGTGCCAGCAGCCAGGGAGGGGCGTTTGACTATGGCTACACCTTC
CASSQGGAFDYGYTF
>few|TRBJ1-2|NA|TRBV6-5
TGTGCCAGCAGTTACGGGATGACAGCACGAGATGGCTACACCTTC
CASSYGMTARDGYTF
>few|TRBJ2-3|NA|TRBV20-1
TGCAGTGCTAGGGGCCCGGATGCAGATACGCAGTATTTT
CSARGPDADTQYF
>many|TRBJ2-7|NA|TRBV5-1
TGCGCCAGCAGCGGGGGATATAGCGGAGGAACCTACGAGCAGTACTTC
CASSGGYSGGTYEQYF
>many|TRBJ2-7|TRBD2|TRBV10-3
TGTGCCATCCGGACTAGCGGCTCCTACGAGCAGTACTTC
CAIRTSGSYEQYF
>many|TRBJ2-2|TRBD2|TRBV20-1
TGCAGTGCAGACGGACTAGCGGGAGGGCCTGGCACCGGGGAGCTGTTTTTT
CSADGLAGGPGTGELFF
>many|TRBJ2-7|NA|TRBV7-8
TGTGCCAGCAGCCCCGCATCCTACGAGCAGTACTTC
CASSPASYEQYF
>few|TRBJ1-3|NA|TRBV9
TGTGCCAGCAGCGTAGGAGGGGGCTCTGGAAACACCATATATTTT
CASSVGGGSGNTIYF
>many|TRBJ2-2|NA|TRBV28
TGTGCCAGCTATAACGGCGGGTGGGGAACTAGCCCCACCGGGGAGCTGTTTTTT
CASYNGGWGTSPTGELFF
>many|TRBJ1-4|NA|TRBV5-1
TGCGCCAGCAGGACAGATAATGAAAAACTGTTTTTT
CASRTDNEKLFF
>few|TRBJ1-6|TRBD1|TRBV20-1
TGCAGTGCCAACAGGGGGCCTCTGTGGAATTCACCCCTCCACTTT
CSANRGPLWNSPLHF